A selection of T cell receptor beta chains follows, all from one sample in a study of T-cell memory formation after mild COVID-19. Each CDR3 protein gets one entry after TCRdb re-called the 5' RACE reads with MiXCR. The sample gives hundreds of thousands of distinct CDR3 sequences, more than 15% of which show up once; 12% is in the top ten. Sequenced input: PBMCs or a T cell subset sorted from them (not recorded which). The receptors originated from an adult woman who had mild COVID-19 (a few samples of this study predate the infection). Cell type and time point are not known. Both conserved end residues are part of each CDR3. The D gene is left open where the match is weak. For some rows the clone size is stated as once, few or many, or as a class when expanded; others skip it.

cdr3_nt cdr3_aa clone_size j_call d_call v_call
TGTGCCAGCAGCAAACAGGGGTTGGGCAGCACAGATACGCAGTATTTT CASSKQGLGSTDTQYF - TRBJ2-3 TRBD1 TRBV7-2
TGTGCCAGCAGCTTAGGCAGAGACTCCTACGAGCAGTACTTC CASSLGRDSYEQYF - TRBJ2-7 - TRBV7-9
TGTGCCAGCAGTAACCGGGACAGGGCAAGGTACGAGCAGTACTTC CASSNRDRARYEQYF - TRBJ2-7 TRBD1 TRBV12-3/TRBV12-4
TGTGCCAGCAGCTTAGCGCTGCGCCGCGTGGGAGCAGATACGCAGTATTTT CASSLALRRVGADTQYF - TRBJ2-3 - TRBV7-2
TGTGCCAGCAGCCAAGCGGGCAGTACCTACGAGCAGTACTTC CASSQAGSTYEQYF few TRBJ2-7 - TRBV3-1
TGCGCCAGCAGCCAAGAAAACAGGAGGGACACTGAAGCTTTCTTT CASSQENRRDTEAFF - TRBJ1-1 - TRBV4-1
TGCAGTGCTAGGGACGGTGCCGGGGAGCTGTTTTTT CSARDGAGELFF - TRBJ2-2 - TRBV20-1
TGCAGCGTTGAGGGTCACTGGCGGGAGGGCTACAATGAGCAGTTCTTC CSVEGHWREGYNEQFF few TRBJ2-1 TRBD2 TRBV29-1
TGTGCCAGCACTCGGGGGGGGAGCGTCAGCGAGACCCAGTACTTC CASTRGGSVSETQYF few TRBJ2-5 TRBD2 TRBV6-5
TGCGCCAGCAGCTTGAGCCAGGGGCAAGAGACCCAGTACTTC CASSLSQGQETQYF many TRBJ2-5 - TRBV5-1
TGTGCCAGCAGTTTTGGACCTGGCCGAAGGAGCTACACCTTC CASSFGPGRRSYTF few TRBJ1-2 - TRBV12-3/TRBV12-4
TGTGCCAGCGTGGACAGGTCAACCACCTATACACCGAGCTCCTACAATGAGCAGTTCTTC CASVDRSTTYTPSSYNEQFF - TRBJ2-1 TRBD1 TRBV11-2
TGTGCCAGCAGCCCCCAGGGGGGGCTTAGCACAGATACGCAGTATTTT CASSPQGGLSTDTQYF - TRBJ2-3 - TRBV7-3
TGTGCCAGCAGCCCCGCCGCGGCGAACAATGAGCAGTTCTTC CASSPAAANNEQFF few TRBJ2-1 - TRBV7-6
TGTGCCAGCAGTGACCTCGAAGTCTACCAAGAGACCCAGTACTTC CASSDLEVYQETQYF many TRBJ2-5 - TRBV25-1
TGTGCCAGCAGACGACTCGCTAACTATGGCTACACCTTC CASRRLANYGYTF - TRBJ1-2 - TRBV7-8
TGTGCCAGCGGTTGGGACAACTATGGCTACACATTC CASGWDNYGYTF - TRBJ1-2 - TRBV6-5
TGCGCCAGCAGCTTCTCTAGCGGGTACACCGGGGAGCTGTTTTTT CASSFSSGYTGELFF few TRBJ2-2 TRBD2 TRBV5-1
TGCAGTGCTAGAGATTGGGGGGGCAGAGGGTACAATGAGCAGTTCTTC CSARDWGGRGYNEQFF - TRBJ2-1 - TRBV20-1
TGTGCCAGCAGCACAGGACTAGCGGGGAACAATGAGCAGTTCTTC CASSTGLAGNNEQFF few TRBJ2-1 TRBD2 TRBV9
TGTGCCAGCTCACGGGGGGGGCCCTTGAACACTGAAGCTTTCTTT CASSRGGPLNTEAFF - TRBJ1-1 - TRBV18
TGTGCCAGCAGCGTAGCTGGCATTACGAACACTGAAGCTTTCTTT CASSVAGITNTEAFF - TRBJ1-1 - TRBV9
TGCGCCAGCAGCTTTGATTCCGGGGATGAGCAGTTCTTC CASSFDSGDEQFF - TRBJ2-1 - TRBV5-1
TGTGCCGTCAGCTTAGCGGAGGAAGAGACCCAGTACTTC CAVSLAEEETQYF - TRBJ2-5 - TRBV2
TGTGCCAGCAGTTTAGACGTCCTAGCGGGAGGGTCCTACGAGCAGTACTTC CASSLDVLAGGSYEQYF few TRBJ2-7 TRBD2 TRBV12-3/TRBV12-4
TGTGCCACCAGCAGAGCCCCGGAGGAGCAGTACTTC CATSRAPEEQYF few TRBJ2-7 - TRBV15
TGCAGTGCTAGAGTCGGGACTTCTAGCACAGATACGCAGTATTTT CSARVGTSSTDTQYF - TRBJ2-3 - TRBV20-1
TGTGCCAGCAGTTTTAGGGCCCATTCAGCTTTCTTT CASSFRAHSAFF few TRBJ1-1 - TRBV12-3/TRBV12-4
TGTGCCAGCAGCTATCCACCCACCGGGTCCACAGATACGCAGTATTTT CASSYPPTGSTDTQYF once TRBJ2-3 - TRBV5-5
TGCGCCAGCAGCCCGGATTTGACTGAAGCTTTCTTT CASSPDLTEAFF few TRBJ1-1 - TRBV5-1
TGTGCCAGCAGCGTTCTGTCGCTAGGACGGAACACCGGGGAGCTGTTTTTT CASSVLSLGRNTGELFF few TRBJ2-2 - TRBV9
TGCGCCAGCAGTCCATACGGACAGAACACTGAAGCTTTCTTT CASSPYGQNTEAFF - TRBJ1-1 - TRBV5-1
TGTGCCAGCAACCAACGGGGGCCTGGCGGGGAGCTGTTTTTT CASNQRGPGGELFF few TRBJ2-2 - TRBV6-5
TGTGCCTGGTATGGGAGAATCAATAGCAATCAGCCCCAGCATTTT CAWYGRINSNQPQHF - TRBJ1-5 - TRBV30
TGTGCCAGCAGCTTTATTGCAGGGACGGGCAACTCCTACAATGAGCAGTTCTTC CASSFIAGTGNSYNEQFF - TRBJ2-1 - TRBV5-5
TGTGCCAGCCGCGTGGGGGGGCGCGGAGAGGACACTGAAGCTTTCTTT CASRVGGRGEDTEAFF few TRBJ1-1 - TRBV21-1
TGCAGTGCACGGGAGGCAGGGGGCGATTACGAGCAGTACTTC CSAREAGGDYEQYF - TRBJ2-7 - TRBV20-1
TGCAGTGCTAGAGATCTCGGGACAGCAACCTACGAGCAGTACTTC CSARDLGTATYEQYF few TRBJ2-7 TRBD1 TRBV20-1
TGTGCCAGCAGCAATAAACAGGGGGCGGACAATGAGCAGTTCTTC CASSNKQGADNEQFF - TRBJ2-1 TRBD1 TRBV7-9
TGTGCCGCAAGGAGGACAGGGGTAGAGACCCAGTACTTC CAARRTGVETQYF - TRBJ2-5 TRBD1 TRBV6-5
TGTGCCACCTCCGATTGGCGGGGAGCAGAAGATACGCAGTATTTT CATSDWRGAEDTQYF few TRBJ2-3 - TRBV7-9
TGTGCCAGCAGCGATTGGACGACCCAGTACTTC CASSDWTTQYF - TRBJ2-5 - TRBV5-4
TGTGCCAGCTCACCGCGACAGGGGGGCAGATACGAGCAGTACTTC CASSPRQGGRYEQYF - TRBJ2-7 TRBD1 TRBV18
TGTGCCACCAGTGCGACAGGGGAAGTTAGTGATGGCTACACCTTC CATSATGEVSDGYTF - TRBJ1-2 TRBD1 TRBV24-1
TGCAGCGTTGAATTCAGTTCCACAGATACGCAGTATTTT CSVEFSSTDTQYF few TRBJ2-3 - TRBV29-1